These 8 T cell receptor beta chains came from one sample sequenced in a study of blood T cells in healthy people across ages (dated by TCRdb to about 2015). Library preparation used 5' RACE. TCRdb names Illumina HiSeq 2500 as the instrument used. The second PCR ran for roughly 7 to 12 cycles and used a J-beta primer mix along with a sample-barcoded 5' primer. The public reads were run again by TCRdb, first through fastp at Q25 and then through MiXCR, and only productive beta chains were kept. Each CDR3 protein gets just one entry, which takes the most common genes and DNA from the rows behind it. Across this sample there are roughly 1,300,000 distinct CDR3 sequences, with roughly 60% seen only once. The ten top clones hold over 5% of the sample. Input material: blood. The receptors come from a man between 18 and 29 years old in good health.

This clonotype was detected a few times. The CDR3 region is CASSSSDPYEQYF. CDR3 nucleotides: TGTGCCAGCAGCTCCTCAGATCCTTACGAGCAGTACTTC. The gene calls are TRBV7-6 and TRBJ2-7; D gene unclear. In germline, CDR1 is SGHVS, CDR2 FNYEAQ. With 4 bases removed from V and 4 bases from J, the gap between germline ends came to 11 bases. CDR3 size: 13 residues.

This chain connects TRBV29-1 to TRBJ2-1, with D hard to call. V was cut by 6 bases and J by 6 bases, with 0 bases left in between. The CDR3 is 8 residues long. From germline, CDR1 is SQVTM and CDR2 ANQGSEA. The CDR3 nucleotides read TGCAGCGTCAATGAGCAGTTCTTC. This codes for CSVNEQFF.

This clonotype has more than one count but fewer than ten. The chain combines TRBV5-5 with TRBJ2-5, with 9 bases aligning to TRBD1. The J call may be incorrect, as the DNA end agrees better with TRBJ2-7. CDR3 length equals 14 residues. Germline V gene sequence: CDR1 SGHKS, CDR2 YYEKEE (reference sequence). The DNA for the CDR3 is TGTGCCAGCAGCTTTCGGACAGGGGCAAACGAGCAGTACTTC. It yields the protein CASSFRTGANEQYF.

This clonotype was seen a few times. V gene TRBV6-5 combines with J gene TRBJ2-6, with 10 bases aligning to TRBD1. CDR1 and CDR2 (germline): MNHEY, SVGAGI. V lost 4 bases to trimming and J lost 6 bases; unmatched junction nucleotides: 3. This CDR3 has 15 amino acids. This CDR3 reads CASSLGTGEANVLTF. The CDR3 bases are TGTGCCAGCAGTTTAGGGACAGGGGAGGCCAACGTCCTGACTTTC.

V is TRBV29-1 and J is TRBJ1-1; D unclear. Trimming cost V 3 bases and J 3 bases, with 11 bases left between them. The length of the CDR3 is 13 residues. Germline V gene data show CDR1 as SQVTM and CDR2 as ANQGSEA. The CDR3 region has the DNA TGCAGCGTTGAGGAGTACACCGACACTGAAGCTTTCTTT. Residues: CSVEEYTDTEAFF.

J is TRBJ2-3 and V is TRBV4-1, with 10 nucleotides matching TRBD2. The CDR3 covers 15 residues. V lost 6 bases to trimming and J lost 4 bases; unmatched junction nucleotides: 7. Germline assignment: CDR1 MGHRA and CDR2 YSYEKL. The CDR3 loop reads CASSRIAGGSDTQYF. In DNA form, the CDR3 reads TGCGCCAGCAGTCGCATAGCGGGAGGCTCAGATACGCAGTATTTT.

The chain combines TRBV6-1 with TRBJ2-3; 10 positions match TRBD1. The CDR3 has 17 amino acids. Per germline, CDR1 MNHNS and CDR2 SASEGT. With V trimmed by 6 bases and J by 2 bases, 11 bases remained unmatched. The CDR3 DNA follows: TGTGCCAGCAGCCCTAGGAGAGGGACAGGGGTCACAGATACGCAGTATTTT. This translates into CASSPRRGTGVTDTQYF.

The gene calls are TRBV10-2 and TRBJ2-1; D is unclear. In germline, CDR1 is WSHSY, CDR2 SAAADI. The length of the CDR3 is 16 residues. Deletions cut 3 bases from V and 5 bases from J, with 17 bases between. For the CDR3, the DNA is TGCGCCAGCAGTGATTCACGGGCGCGTGTAGACAATGAGCAGTTCTTC. It translates to CASSDSRARVDNEQFF.